These 19 T cell receptor beta chains originate from one sample sequenced in a study of T cells in Graves' hyperthyroidism and ophthalmopathy. The TCR beta CDR3 regions underwent amplification using RNA transcripts as the source. First-round RT-PCR with HTBI primers amplified the TCR CDR3 region. TCRdb re-called the multiplex PCR reads with MiXCR, one entry per CDR3 protein. The sample shows 600,000 or so distinct CDR3 sequences, 15% to 20% of them seen only once. Sequenced: blood. These receptors were obtained from a woman in her 30s with Graves' hyperthyroidism.

The DNA of the CDR3 is TGTGCCAGCAGCCACGCCAATAGCGGGAGTGGGAATGAGCAGTTCTTC. The encoded protein is CASSHANSGSGNEQFF. This chain links TRBV7-8 with TRBJ2-1; 9 nucleotides match TRBD2. CDR3 length: 16 amino acids. With 5 bases clipped from V and 7 bases from J, the junction kept 12 bases outside the gene matches. Germline V lookup: CDR1 SGHVS, CDR2 FQNEAQ.

The chain carries TRBV7-2 and TRBJ1-6; the match to TRBD1 covers 9 bases. The CDR3 loop spans 14 amino acids. The germline gives CDR1 SGHTA, CDR2 FQGNSA. With 2 bases clipped from V and 9 bases from J, the junction kept 2 bases outside the gene matches. CDR3 nucleotides: TGTGCCAGCAGCTTAATGGGACAGGGTTCACCCCTCCACTTT. As protein: CASSLMGQGSPLHF.

As concerns this clonotype: The CDR3 ends on some other residue instead of the conserved phenylalanine or tryptophan, so this is likely a read error. No DNA is shown, since the ends of the CDR3 on it are uncertain; the CDR3 is the one TCRdb lists. The chain joins TRBV30 to TRBJ1-1; TRBD1, the D gene given by the table, was not confirmed from the DNA. CDR1 and CDR2 (germline): GTSNPN, SVGIG (reference sequence). The CDR3 region is 14 residues in length, termini included. The CDR3 is CAWREGQLSTESFL.

The genes are TRBV7-2 and TRBJ2-1; 7 bases are a match to TRBD2. The CDR3 extends over 15 amino acids. CDR1 SGHTA and CDR2 FQGNSA come from the germline V gene. V lost 5 bases, J lost 2 bases, and 6 bases stayed unmatched. In DNA form, the CDR3 reads TGTGCCAGCAGCCCTGGGAGGGAGACCTACAATGAGCAGTTCTTC. As protein: CASSPGRETYNEQFF.

This clonotype appeared a few times. V gene TRBV19 combines with J gene TRBJ1-1; D not resolved. Looked up from germline, CDR1 is LNHDA and CDR2 is SQIVND (reference sequence). There are 16 residues in the CDR3. V was clipped by 5 bases and J by 1 base, with 17 bases between them. The CDR3: CASSPSRGGRNTEAFF. CDR3 DNA: TGTGCCAGTAGTCCCTCCCGAGGCGGACGGAACACTGAAGCTTTCTTT.

This clonotype came up a few times. A read error may be the cause here, since a much bigger clone is one base away. The chain combines TRBV11-2 with TRBJ2-1; no reliable D call. Germline CDR1 is SGHAT and CDR2 is FQNNGV. The CDR3 contains 18 residues. This CDR3 reads CASSLALRAESGYSEQFF. CDR3 coding DNA: TGTGCCAGCAGCTTAGCGCTAAGGGCGGAGTCAGGTTACAGTGAGCAGTTCTTC.

The chain uses TRBV2 and TRBJ2-1; TRBD2 matches at 9 bases. Trimming at V came to 1 base and at J to 9 bases, leaving 7 bases not matched to a gene. There are 15 residues in the CDR3. Germline CDR1 reads SNHLY; CDR2 reads FYNNEI. For the CDR3, the DNA is TGTGCCAGCAGTGAAGGGGCGGGAGGGCCGGTTGAGCAGTTCTTC. Translated: CASSEGAGGPVEQFF.

At least ten counts were recorded for this clonotype. The chain recombines TRBV4-1 with TRBJ1-2; D might be TRBD1 (6 bases). The V gene lost 0 bases and the J gene lost 8 bases, with 16 bases spanning the gap. This CDR3 comprises 15 residues. CDR1 MGHRA and CDR2 YSYEKL come from the germline V gene. Written as DNA, the CDR3 is TGCGCCAGCAGCCAAGAGTCCGGGGGCTCACGCGGCTACACCTTC. This sequence encodes CASSQESGGSRGYTF.

This clonotype was seen ten or more times. The chain uses TRBV30 and TRBJ1-6; D unclear. V lost 4 bases to trimming and J lost 3 bases, with 7 bases between them. Germline-derived CDR1 and CDR2 are GTSNPN and SVGIG (reference sequence). The CDR3 has 13 residues. This chain's CDR3 is CAWTMGYNSPLHF. The CDR3, as DNA: TGTGCCTGGACGATGGGCTATAATTCACCCCTCCACTTT. Full variable domain (missing parts from reference TRBV30 and TRBJ1-6): SQTIHQWPATLVQPVGSPLSLECTVEGTSNPNLYWYRQAAGRGLQLLFYSVGIGQISSEVPQNLSASRPQDRQFILSSKKLLLSDSGFYLCAWTMGYNSPLHFGNGTRLTVT.

V and J are TRBV27 and TRBJ2-1; 9 nucleotides match TRBD2. Germline-derived CDR1 and CDR2 are MNHEY and SMNVEV (reference sequence). The CDR3 loop spans 15 amino acids. Trimming cost V 2 bases and J 8 bases; bases outside gene matches: 7. CDR3 bases: TGTGCCAGCAGTTTAGGGGTAGCGGGAGTTCATGAGCAGTTCTTC. This codes for CASSLGVAGVHEQFF.

This clonotype was counted between two and nine times. This chain links TRBV20-1 with TRBJ2-1; 13 bases are shared with TRBD2. V shed 4 bases and J 8 bases; nucleotides not matched to a gene: 8. The CDR3 totals 15 residues. Per germline, CDR1 DFQATT and CDR2 SNEGSKA (reference sequence). This CDR3 reads CSATVLAGGIHEQFF. CDR3 DNA sequence: TGCAGTGCTACCGTACTAGCGGGAGGGATCCATGAGCAGTTCTTC.

This clonotype has a count of ten or more. The chain carries TRBV18 and TRBJ2-3; 7 bases are a match to TRBD1. The CDR3 consists of 14 residues. Losses at the gene ends were 5 bases for V and 2 bases for J; bases not matched to a gene: 4. Germline V gives CDR1 KGHSH, CDR2 LQKENI. For the CDR3, the DNA is TGTGCCAGCTCATCACAGGGGTACACAGATACGCAGTATTTT. Residues: CASSSQGYTDTQYF. The full variable domain, completed using reference TRBV18 and TRBJ2-3, is NAGVMQNPRHLVRRRGQEARLRCSPMKGHSHVYWYRQLPEEGLKFMVYLQKENIIDESGMPKERFSAEFPKEGPSILRIQQVVRGDSAAYFCASSSQGYTDTQYFGPGTRLTVL.

This clonotype was counted a few times. V usage is TRBV7-2 and J usage is TRBJ1-1; no firm D call. Germline CDR1 reads SGHTA; CDR2 reads FQGNSA. Trimming removed 5 bases from V and 1 base from J, with 14 bases in between. This CDR3 contains 15 residues. The chain's CDR3 is CASSLGPLENTEAFF. The CDR3 DNA is TGTGCCAGCAGCCTCGGGCCCCTGGAGAACACTGAAGCTTTCTTT.

This clonotype was picked up a small number of times. The rearrangement uses TRBV12-3 or TRBV12-4 and TRBJ1-4, with 7 bases lining up with TRBD1. V dropped 6 bases and J dropped 4; count of bases not matched to a gene: 5. CDR3 length: 14 residues. CDR3 region: CASRMGQNNEKLFF. Here the CDR3 DNA reads TGTGCCAGCAGGATGGGACAGAATAATGAAAAACTGTTTTTT.

This clonotype was counted ten times or more. This sequence joins TRBV6-5 and TRBJ2-3; 9 positions match TRBD2. CDR1 and CDR2 (germline): MNHEY, SVGAGI. J was trimmed by 3 bases and V by 2 bases; bases with no gene match: 9. This CDR3 comprises 17 residues. Here the CDR3 DNA reads TGTGCCAGCAGTTACATACGTAGCGGGAGAGGAACAGATACGCAGTATTTT. This translates into CASSYIRSGRGTDTQYF.

This clonotype was found a few times. The chain joins TRBV11-2 to TRBJ2-1; tentative D call: TRBD2 (6 bases). Germline V gene sequence: CDR1 SGHAT, CDR2 FQNNGV. The CDR3 has 17 amino acids. Trimming pared 5 bases from V and 2 bases from J, leaving 19 bases between. The CDR3 coding sequence is TGTGCCAGCAGCCAAGAGAGTAGCGGAACACCCTACAATGAGCAGTTCTTC. Protein product: CASSQESSGTPYNEQFF.

The V gene is TRBV4-1, the J gene TRBJ2-1; 9 bases are shared with TRBD2. There are 18 residues in the CDR3. The germline V gene has CDR1 MGHRA and CDR2 YSYEKL. Trimming removed 3 bases from V and 1 base from J; junction bases left unmatched: 10. The CDR3, as DNA: TGCGCCAGCAGCCACCGGGATAGCGGGAGTTTGTCCTACAATGAGCAGTTCTTC. The encoded protein is CASSHRDSGSLSYNEQFF.

This clonotype came up many times. The V and J genes are TRBV5-6 and TRBJ1-1; no clear D gene. This CDR3 comprises 14 residues. V lost 0 bases to trimming and J lost 3 bases, with 9 bases between them. CDR1 and CDR2 (germline): SGHDT, YYEEEE. The CDR3 sequence is CASSLGPIHTEAFF. CDR3 nucleotides: TGTGCCAGCAGCTTGGGGCCGATCCACACTGAAGCTTTCTTT.

This clonotype occurred many times. The chain is built from TRBV12-3 or TRBV12-4 and TRBJ2-1; D may be TRBD2 (5 bases). The V end lost 2 bases, the J end lost 8 bases, and 16 bases lay between the germline ends. This CDR3 region has 15 residues. CDR3 nucleotides: TGTGCCAGCAGTTTACATCGGGAAGGCCTAGATGAGCAGTTCTTC. It specifies CASSLHREGLDEQFF.